The next 17 T cell receptor beta chains were all read from a single sample in a study of glioma-infiltrating T cells after dendritic cell vaccination. The repertoire was sequenced with immunoSEQ multiplex PCR; TCRdb's copy has only in-frame clones and lacks some. The table includes under 100,000 clones, over 75% detected once. Source: blood, taken before dendritic cell vaccination. The receptor source for this set is a human donor with glioblastoma.

CDR3 coding DNA: TGTGCCAGCAGCCAAGATTACGGGGTGAGCACTGAAGCTTTCTTT. It codes for CASSQDYGVSTEAFF. J is TRBJ1-1 and V is TRBV4-2; D unclear. This CDR3 region has 15 residues. Germline V lookup: CDR1 LGHNA, CDR2 YNFKEQ. V was trimmed by 0 bases and J by 4 bases, leaving 12 bases between them.

The chain uses TRBV7-9 and TRBJ2-3, with D hard to call. Trimming shortened V by 2 bases and J by 4 bases, and 4 bases separated the two germline ends. The CDR3 is 12 amino acids. Germline-derived CDR1 and CDR2 are SEHNR and FQNEAQ (reference sequence). The chain's CDR3 is CASSLISDTQYF. CDR3 DNA sequence: TGTGCCAGCAGCTTAATCTCAGATACGCAGTATTTT.

The rearrangement uses TRBV6-6 and TRBJ2-3; the D gene is possibly TRBD1 (6 bases). CDR1 and CDR2 (germline): MNHNY, SVGAGI (reference sequence). The CDR3 sequence is 14 residues long. V was cut by 6 bases and J by 2 bases, with 12 bases left in between. The CDR3 nucleotides are TGTGCCAGCAGAGCCCGGGACATCACAGATACGCAGTATTTT. Amino acids: CASRARDITDTQYF.

The V gene is TRBV19, the J gene TRBJ2-7, with TRBD2 matching over 8 bases. Germline V CDR1 and CDR2: LNHDA, SQIVND (reference sequence). Trimming cost V 3 bases and J 6 bases; bases outside gene matches: 10. The CDR3 totals 15 residues. CDR3 sequence reads: CASSIWGLGAGEQYF. DNA for the CDR3: TGTGCCAGTAGTATTTGGGGACTAGGCGCGGGCGAGCAGTACTTC.

This chain uses TRBV27 with TRBJ2-5, with a weak D call TRBD1 (6 bases). V was shortened by 3 bases and J by 11 bases, with 22 bases between the two germline ends. The CDR3 totals 15 residues. CDR1 MNHEY and CDR2 SMNVEV come from the germline V gene (reference sequence). CDR3 in amino acids: CASSFPGQHPYQQYF. The CDR3 DNA reads TGTGCCAGCAGTTTCCCTGGACAGCATCCCTACCAGCAGTACTTC.

The chain employs TRBV27 and TRBJ1-5; D not resolved. Germline V gene sequence: CDR1 MNHEY, CDR2 SMNVEV (reference sequence). This CDR3 contains 12 residues. CDR3 sequence reads: CAPQVRNQPQHF. DNA for the CDR3: TGTGCTCCGCAGGTCCGCAATCAGCCCCAGCATTTT.

The table lists this clone with a count of one. This CDR3 is CASSLNREGAFF. As DNA, the CDR3 is TGTGCCAGCAGTTTAAACCGGGAAGGAGCTTTCTTT. This chain joins TRBV28 and TRBJ1-1; D is ambiguous. Trimming stripped 2 bases from V and 10 bases from J, with 11 bases between. The germline gives CDR1 MDHEN, CDR2 SYDVKM. The CDR3 covers 12 residues. The full variable domain, rest sourced from reference TRBV28 and TRBJ1-1, is DVKVTQSSRYLVKRTGEKVFLECVQDMDHENMFWYRQDPGLGLRLIYFSYDVKMKEKGDIPEGYSVSREKKERFSLILESASTNQTSMYLCASSLNREGAFFGQGTRLTVV.

The chain uses TRBV28 and TRBJ1-1; 8 nucleotides agree with TRBD1. The CDR3 is 15 amino acids. Germline V gives CDR1 MDHEN, CDR2 SYDVKM. V gave up 3 bases and J gave up 4 bases; unmatched junction bases: 7. The CDR3 nucleotides are TGTGCCAGCAGTTTGTCAGGGGGCGTGGGCACTGAAGCTTTCTTT. This gives the protein CASSLSGGVGTEAFF.

V is TRBV19 and J is TRBJ2-3, with 9 nucleotides matching TRBD1. In germline, CDR1 is LNHDA, CDR2 SQIVND (reference sequence). V was clipped by 6 bases and J by 2 bases; unmatched bases: 6. CDR3 size: 15 residues. The CDR3 DNA reads as TGTGCCAGTAGGGGGACAGGGACGATCACAGATACGCAGTATTTT. Translated, it gives CASRGTGTITDTQYF. The whole variable domain, remainder taken from reference TRBV19 and TRBJ2-3, is DGGITQSPKYLFRKEGQNVTLSCEQNLNHDAMYWYRQDPGQGLRLIYYSQIVNDFQKGDIAEGYSVSREKKESFPLTVTSAQKNPTAFYLCASRGTGTITDTQYFGPGTRLTVL.

The chain carries TRBV4-1 and TRBJ1-1; no clear D gene. Germline V gene data show CDR1 as MGHRA and CDR2 as YSYEKL. The CDR3 length is 14 residues. V was pared by 0 bases and J by 1 base, with 6 bases between. In nucleotides, the CDR3 is TGCGCCAGCAGCCAAGAACCAGGGAACACTGAAGCTTTCTTT. This gives the protein CASSQEPGNTEAFF.

This chain uses TRBV7-3 with TRBJ2-1; 7 nucleotides line up with TRBD2. CDR3 length equals 13 residues. In germline, CDR1 is SGHTA, CDR2 FQGTGA. V lost 4 bases, J lost 8 bases, and 5 bases stayed unmatched. The CDR3 here is CASSSRREHEQFF. The CDR3 coding sequence is TGTGCCAGCAGCTCCAGGCGGGAGCATGAGCAGTTCTTC. Filled out from reference TRBV7-3 and TRBJ2-1, the complete variable domain reads GAGVSQTPSNKVTEKGKYVELRCDPISGHTALYWYRQSLGQGPEFLIYFQGTGAADDSGLPNDRFFAVRPEGSVSTLKIQRTERGDSAVYLCASSSRREHEQFFGPGTRLTVL.

The chain links TRBV11-3 to TRBJ2-2, with D perhaps TRBD1 (5 bases). The V gene lost 3 bases and the J gene lost 4 bases, with 12 bases spanning the gap. This CDR3 is built from 15 residues. Germline V CDR1 and CDR2: SGHNT, YENEEA. CDR3 loop: CASSLNLRVTGELFF. The CDR3 nucleotides read TGTGCCAGCAGCTTGAACCTCAGGGTCACCGGGGAGCTGTTTTTT. Looking up the rest from reference TRBV11-3 and TRBJ2-2 gives the full variable domain: EAGVVQSPRYKIIEKKQPVAFWCNPISGHNTLYWYLQNLGQGPELLIRYENEEAVDDSQLPKDRFSAERLKGVDSTLKIQPAELGDSAVYLCASSLNLRVTGELFFGEGSRLTVL.

This clone was detected once. The chain has TRBV18 and TRBJ1-5; D uncertain. The CDR3 loop spans 14 amino acids. Deletions cut 5 bases from V and 0 bases from J, with 8 bases between. Germline V CDR1 and CDR2: KGHSH, LQKENI. Written as DNA, the CDR3 is TGTGCCAGCTCAGGACTGTTTAGCAATCAGCCCCAGCATTTT. This encodes CASSGLFSNQPQHF. The full variable domain, completed using reference TRBV18 and TRBJ1-5, is NAGVMQNPRHLVRRRGQEARLRCSPMKGHSHVYWYRQLPEEGLKFMVYLQKENIIDESGMPKERFSAEFPKEGPSILRIQQVVRGDSAAYFCASSGLFSNQPQHFGDGTRLSIL.

Worth noting for this clone: At one end the junction does not follow the germline gene, possibly because of a read error. This chain connects TRBV7-7 to TRBJ2-1, with TRBD2 matching 8 bases. The germline gives CDR1 SSHAT, CDR2 FNYEAQ (reference sequence). The CDR3 covers 15 residues. CDR3 coding DNA: TGTGCTAGCAGCCCCCTGGGACTAGAGTTCGGTGAGCAGTTCTTC. Its translation is CASSPLGLEFGEQFF.

This sequence joins TRBV30 and TRBJ2-5; 9 positions agree with TRBD2. Losses at the gene ends were 1 base for V and 0 bases for J; bases not matched to a gene: 6. The CDR3 is 16 amino acids. CDR1 GTSNPN and CDR2 SVGIG come from the germline V gene (reference sequence). CDR3 region: CAWSGGSGRYQETQYF. CDR3 DNA sequence: TGTGCCTGGAGTGGGGGTAGCGGGAGATACCAAGAGACCCAGTACTTC.

The V call is TRBV19, the J call TRBJ2-7, with 10 bases matching TRBD1. The CDR3 has 13 amino acids. Germline CDR1 LNHDA, CDR2 SQIVND (reference sequence). Trimming took 6 bases from V and 4 from J; bases not matched to a gene: 3. CDR3 in DNA: TGTGCCAGTAGGGGACAGGGGAAGTACGAGCAGTACTTC. Amino acids: CASRGQGKYEQYF.

This clone is a singleton in its sample. The V gene is TRBV5-4, the J gene TRBJ2-7; 8 bases align to TRBD2. Losses at the gene ends were 3 bases for V and 2 bases for J; bases not matched to a gene: 7. The CDR3 runs 15 residues. Germline V gives CDR1 SGHNT, CDR2 YYREEE (reference sequence). The CDR3 DNA reads TGTGCCAGCAGCTCAGGACTAGCTTCTACCTACGAGCAGTACTTC. The encoded protein is CASSSGLASTYEQYF.